A single sample is the source of the 24 T cell receptor beta chains below, sequenced in a study of yellow fever vaccine responses in identical twins. Via MiXCR, TCRdb re-called the RT-PCR reads, giving one row per CDR3 protein. The sample contains under 20,000 distinct CDR3 sequences, 55% to 70% of which appear only once. Sequences were derived from T cells from blood (PBMCs), unsorted or a sorted subset (not recorded which), sampled before or after yellow fever vaccination (not recorded which). The receptors come from a woman in her late teens or twenties who received the yellow fever vaccine.

This clonotype has a handful of counts. The chain couples TRBV11-3 to TRBJ2-5, with 13 bases matching TRBD2. This CDR3 is 17 amino acids long. Germline lookup yields CDR1 SGHNT and CDR2 YENEEA. V dropped 5 bases and J dropped 5; count of bases not matched to a gene: 11. CDR3 loop: CASSREPGTSGIETQYF. In nucleotides, the CDR3 is TGTGCCAGCAGCCGAGAACCCGGGACTAGCGGGATTGAGACCCAGTACTTC.

The chain couples TRBV11-2 to TRBJ2-3; D is unclear. CDR1 SGHAT and CDR2 FQNNGV come from the germline V gene. The CDR3 runs to 15 residues. V lost 0 bases, J lost 0 bases, and 7 bases lay in between. CDR3 residues: CASSLDSGSTDTQYF. The CDR3 DNA follows: TGTGCCAGCAGCTTAGACAGTGGGAGCACAGATACGCAGTATTTT.

The chain has TRBV6-5 and TRBJ2-5, with D uncertain. The V end lost 2 bases, the J end lost 5 bases, and 9 bases lay between the germline ends. The CDR3 is 13 residues long. Germline V CDR1 and CDR2: MNHEY, SVGAGI. The DNA of the CDR3 is TGTGCCAGCAGTTACAGGAGATCGGAGACCCAGTACTTC. Translated: CASSYRRSETQYF.

The chain couples TRBV19 to TRBJ1-5; the match to TRBD1 covers 7 bases. Germline assignment: CDR1 LNHDA and CDR2 SQIVND (reference sequence). This CDR3 comprises 12 residues. V was clipped by 7 bases and J by 9 bases; unmatched bases: 6. CDR3 sequence: CASKDRSGPQHF. The DNA for the CDR3 is TGTGCCAGTAAGGACAGGTCGGGGCCCCAGCATTTT.

J is TRBJ1-3 and V is TRBV4-1, with 8 nucleotides matching TRBD1. The length of the CDR3 is 15 residues. Trimming removed 1 base from V and 1 base from J; junction bases left unmatched: 0. Germline V lookup: CDR1 MGHRA, CDR2 YSYEKL. The CDR3 DNA is TGCGCCAGCAGCCAAGGGGACAGGTCTGGAAACACCATATATTTT. Residues: CASSQGDRSGNTIYF.

This clonotype was seen a few times. This chain joins TRBV29-1 and TRBJ2-1; no clear D gene. The CDR3 length is 13 residues. V shed 0 bases and J shed 7 bases, with 10 bases lying between them. Germline V CDR1 and CDR2: SQVTM, ANQGSEA. DNA of the CDR3: TGCAGCGTTGAAGATGTCCGTCTGAATGAGCAGTTCTTC. Encoded protein: CSVEDVRLNEQFF.

V gene TRBV28 combines with J gene TRBJ1-4; possible D gene TRBD1, 6 bases. The CDR3 runs to 13 residues. The V end lost 5 bases, the J end lost 6 bases, and 10 bases lay between the germline ends. The germline CDR1 and CDR2 sequences are MDHEN and SYDVKM. This CDR3 reads CASSTGFYEKLFF. The CDR3 region has the DNA TGTGCCAGCAGTACAGGGTTTTATGAAAAACTGTTTTTT.

The CDR3 protein is CASSFGRSSTDTQYF. DNA of the CDR3: TGTGCCAGCAGTTTTGGGCGGTCTAGCACAGATACGCAGTATTTT. The chain joins TRBV28 to TRBJ2-3; D is unresolved. The CDR3 extends over 15 amino acids. CDR1 and CDR2 (germline): MDHEN, SYDVKM. Trimming pared 3 bases from V and 0 bases from J, leaving 10 bases between.

The chain combines TRBV5-4 with TRBJ1-4; TRBD1 aligns across 7 bases. This CDR3 is 15 amino acids long. Germline trimming cut 3 bases from V and 0 bases from J; bases unmatched to any gene: 2. Germline lookup yields CDR1 SGHNT and CDR2 YYREEE (reference sequence). This CDR3 reads CASSWGQSTNEKLFF. The CDR3 nucleotides read TGTGCCAGCAGCTGGGGACAGTCAACTAATGAAAAACTGTTTTTT.

The CDR3, as DNA: TGCAGCGTTCTCGCTAGCGGAACGGGGACAGATACGCAGTATTTT. Translation gives CSVLASGTGTDTQYF. The V call is TRBV29-1, the J call TRBJ2-3, with 7 positions matching TRBD2. This CDR3 spans 15 amino acids. J was trimmed by 3 bases and V by 5 bases; bases with no gene match: 11. Germline CDR1 reads SQVTM; CDR2 reads ANQGSEA.

This rearrangement joins TRBV2 to TRBJ2-5; D may be TRBD1 (5 bases). The CDR3 runs 12 residues. CDR1 and CDR2 from the germline V gene are SNHLY and FYNNEI. V shed 5 bases and J shed 6 bases, with 10 bases lying between them. CDR3 DNA sequence: TGTGCCAGCAGTTCAGGGTTACAGACCCAGTACTTC. Translating gives CASSSGLQTQYF.

The genes are TRBV10-1 and TRBJ2-7, with TRBD2 matching 10 bases. Trimming at V came to 2 bases and at J to 6 bases, leaving 10 bases not matched to a gene. Per the germline V gene, CDR1 is WNHNN and CDR2 is SYGVQD (reference sequence). This CDR3 is 16 amino acids long. This chain's CDR3 is CASSEHPSGRAREQYF. The DNA for the CDR3 is TGCGCCAGCAGTGAGCACCCCAGCGGGAGGGCGCGCGAGCAGTACTTC.

This chain uses TRBV29-1 with TRBJ1-1; D is ambiguous. Germline lookup yields CDR1 SQVTM and CDR2 ANQGSEA. The CDR3 contains 13 residues. Trimming removed 5 bases at V and 2 bases at J, with 12 bases between. CDR3 protein: CSVHREINTEAFF. In DNA form, the CDR3 reads TGCAGCGTTCACCGGGAGATAAACACTGAAGCTTTCTTT. The entire variable domain, with the rest obtained from reference TRBV29-1 and TRBJ1-1, is as follows: SAVISQKPSRDICQRGTSLTIQCQVDSQVTMMFWYRQQPGQSLTLIATANQGSEATYESGFVIDKFPISRPNLTFSTLTVSNMSPEDSSIYLCSVHREINTEAFFGQGTRLTVV.

The chain joins TRBV12-3 or TRBV12-4 to TRBJ1-6; unclear D gene. V lost 2 bases and J lost 9, with 5 bases in between. This CDR3 is built from 12 residues. In nucleotides, the CDR3 is TGTGCCAGCAGTTTAATGAGTTCACCCCTCCACTTT. It specifies CASSLMSSPLHF.

This chain joins TRBV13 and TRBJ1-3, with unresolved D. Germline V lookup: CDR1 PRHDT, CDR2 FYEKMQ (reference sequence). V shed 0 bases and J shed 6 bases, with 6 bases lying between them. This CDR3 has 13 amino acids. Here the CDR3 DNA reads TGTGCCAGCAGCTTAGGCGCGGTAAACACCATATATTTT. It translates to CASSLGAVNTIYF.

The chain combines TRBV7-9 with TRBJ2-1; TRBD2 agrees at 7 bases. Per germline, CDR1 SEHNR and CDR2 FQNEAQ (reference sequence). V shed 5 bases, J shed 4 bases, and the junction held 8 bases outside the gene matches. The CDR3 is 15 amino acids. CDR3 DNA sequence: TGTGCCAGCAGCCCCCAACTAGCGAAATACAATGAGCAGTTCTTC. Residues: CASSPQLAKYNEQFF.

This clonotype was observed a handful of times. This chain connects TRBV27 to TRBJ1-1, with 7 nucleotides matching TRBD1. The CDR3 is made up of 16 amino acids. Germline trimming cut 0 bases from V and 1 base from J; bases unmatched to any gene: 5. Germline-derived CDR1 and CDR2 are MNHEY and SMNVEV (reference sequence). CDR3 sequence (DNA): TGTGCCAGCAGTTTATCCCGGGACAGTCCGAACACTGAAGCTTTCTTT. Its protein product is CASSLSRDSPNTEAFF.

This clonotype was counted between two and nine times. The CDR3 loop is CATSDLGMDTGELFF. The CDR3 DNA is TGTGCCACCAGTGATTTGGGGATGGACACCGGGGAGCTGTTTTTT. The chain joins TRBV24-1 to TRBJ2-2; D gene unclear. Germline V lookup: CDR1 KGHDR, CDR2 SFDVKD. The V and J ends lost 0 bases and 3 bases respectively, with 7 bases between them. CDR3 length equals 15 residues.

The chain carries TRBV20-1 and TRBJ1-1; D remains unclear. CDR3 length: 13 residues. Between the trimmed V and J ends, which lost 6 bases and 4 bases, there was a span of 15 bases. The germline gives CDR1 DFQATT, CDR2 SNEGSKA (reference sequence). CDR3 in amino acids: CSAEAGFGTEAFF. The CDR3 DNA reads as TGCAGTGCCGAAGCGGGGTTCGGCACTGAAGCTTTCTTT.

This sequence joins TRBV19 and TRBJ2-2; D unresolved. Deletions cut 11 bases from V and 1 base from J, with 11 bases between. Germline CDR1 is LNHDA and CDR2 is SQIVND (reference sequence). CDR3 length: 13 amino acids. The CDR3 DNA reads as TGTGCCGGGCAGAAGGGGAACACCGGGGAGCTGTTTTTT. It encodes CAGQKGNTGELFF.

This clonotype showed up just once. This chain's CDR3 is CSANLAGAVNEQFF. The CDR3 DNA follows: TGCAGTGCAAACCTAGCGGGAGCGGTCAATGAGCAGTTCTTC. The chain is built from TRBV20-1 and TRBJ2-1; 10 nucleotides align to TRBD2. After removal of 6 bases from V and 6 bases from J, the junction contained 8 bases not matched to a gene. Germline loops: CDR1 DFQATT, CDR2 SNEGSKA (reference sequence). The length of the CDR3 is 14 residues.

The gene calls are TRBV11-1 and TRBJ2-3; D remains ambiguous. This CDR3 spans 11 amino acids. Germline CDR1 reads SGHAT; CDR2 reads FQDESV (reference sequence). Trimming took off 5 bases at V and 2 bases at J, with 2 bases between the two ends. This CDR3 reads CASSNTDTQYF. The CDR3 DNA reads as TGTGCCAGCAGCAACACAGATACGCAGTATTTT.

The rearrangement joins TRBV11-1 to TRBJ2-2; 12 bases are shared with TRBD2. The CDR3 contains 16 residues. J gave up 6 bases and V 5 bases, and 7 bases lay outside the gene matches. In germline, CDR1 is SGHAT, CDR2 FQDESV (reference sequence). The CDR3 DNA sequence: TGTGCCAGCAGCAACCTAGCGGGAGGGCCCGCCGGGGAGCTGTTTTTT. Translating it yields CASSNLAGGPAGELFF. Looking up the rest from reference TRBV11-1 and TRBJ2-2 gives the full variable domain: EAEVAQSPRYKITEKSQAVAFWCDPISGHATLYWYRQILGQGPELLVQFQDESVVDDSQLPKDRFSAERLKGVDSTLKIQPAELGDSAMYLCASSNLAGGPAGELFFGEGSRLTVL.

V and J are TRBV6-1 and TRBJ1-5; 8 bases fit TRBD1. Germline V CDR1 and CDR2: MNHNS, SASEGT. CDR3 length: 14 amino acids. Unmatched junction bases numbered 3, after V lost 5 bases and J lost 3 bases. This chain's CDR3 is CASSRTGINQPQHF. The CDR3, as DNA: TGTGCCAGCAGTAGGACAGGGATCAATCAGCCCCAGCATTTT.